The next 27 T cell receptor beta chains were all read from a single sample in a study of T cells in Graves' hyperthyroidism and ophthalmopathy. Regions amplified from RNA transcripts were the TCR beta CDR3 regions. First-round RT-PCR targeting the TCR CDR3 was performed with the HTBI primer set. TCRdb redid the calling of the multiplex PCR reads with MiXCR, one entry per CDR3 protein. The repertoire holds hundreds of thousands of distinct CDR3 sequences, approximately 23% seen once, with around two thirds in the top ten. The material sequenced was blood. All receptors derive from a man in his thirties or forties with Graves' ophthalmopathy.

This clonotype has just a few counts. The chain couples TRBV6-1 to TRBJ2-2; possible D gene TRBD1, 5 bases. The CDR3 is 14 residues long. V was trimmed by 4 bases and J by 2 bases, leaving 8 bases between them. From germline, CDR1 is MNHNS and CDR2 SASEGT. The CDR3 DNA follows: TGTGCCAGCAGTGCACAGGATAACACCGGGGAGCTGTTTTTT. Its translation is CASSAQDNTGELFF.

This chain uses TRBV5-1 with TRBJ2-2; weak D call: TRBD2 (5 bases). Trimming removed 4 bases from V and 5 bases from J, with 9 bases in between. The CDR3 covers 13 residues. The germline V gene encodes CDR1 SGHRS and CDR2 YFSETQ. The CDR3 loop is CASSNEGTGELFF. The CDR3 DNA reads as TGCGCCAGCAGCAACGAGGGAACCGGGGAGCTGTTTTTT.

Only a few counts were recorded for this clonotype. The chain uses TRBV5-1 and TRBJ2-3, with 8 bases fitting TRBD2. CDR1 SGHRS and CDR2 YFSETQ come from the germline V gene. Trimming removed 5 bases from V and 3 bases from J; junction bases left unmatched: 11. The CDR3 is 16 residues long. The CDR3 is CASRTELAVQTDTQYF. CDR3 DNA: TGCGCCAGCAGGACTGAACTAGCGGTACAGACAGATACGCAGTATTTT.

The chain carries TRBV19 and TRBJ1-2; D is ambiguous. From germline, CDR1 is LNHDA and CDR2 SQIVND (reference sequence). V was pared by 7 bases and J by 5 bases, with 20 bases between. The CDR3 has 15 residues. CDR3 sequence (DNA): TGTGCCAGTAACGGCCAAGACCGAGCACAATATGGCTACACCTTC. Translation: CASNGQDRAQYGYTF.

This clonotype has only a few counts. The chain joins TRBV27 to TRBJ1-6, with D possibly being TRBD1 (5 bases). The CDR3 extends over 12 amino acids. Germline values: CDR1 MNHEY, CDR2 SMNVEV (reference sequence). V lost 11 bases and J 10 bases, leaving 15 bases between the germline ends. CDR3 nucleotide sequence: TGTGCCGCACGGGGGGTTGCGTCACCCCTCCACTTT. It is translated as CAARGVASPLHF.

This chain uses TRBV5-5 with TRBJ2-1; D uncertain. Trimming pared 0 bases from V and 5 bases from J, leaving 9 bases between. The CDR3 extends over 14 amino acids. Germline V gene sequence: CDR1 SGHKS, CDR2 YYEKEE (reference sequence). The DNA for the CDR3 is TGTGCCAGCAGCTTGGTTGGATCAGACAATGAGCAGTTCTTC. Translating it yields CASSLVGSDNEQFF.

There are a few counts of this clonotype. The chain has TRBV6-1 and TRBJ2-1; D gene unclear. This CDR3 spans 15 amino acids. CDR1 MNHNS and CDR2 SASEGT come from the germline V gene. The germline V and J ends were trimmed by 1 base and 1 base, with 8 bases remaining between them. The CDR3: CASSEEDGSYNEQFF. CDR3 nucleotide sequence: TGTGCCAGCAGTGAAGAAGATGGGTCCTACAATGAGCAGTTCTTC.

The rearrangement uses TRBV20-1 and TRBJ2-1; 12 bases line up with TRBD2. The CDR3 length is 11 residues. Germline values: CDR1 DFQATT, CDR2 SNEGSKA (reference sequence). The ends lost 6 bases at V and 10 bases at J; junction bases unmatched: 1. CDR3 nucleotides: TGCAGTGCCCTAGCGGGAGGGGAGCAGTTCTTC. Its translation is CSALAGGEQFF.

In this sample, this clonotype turned up many times. J is TRBJ2-1 and V is TRBV11-3; maybe TRBD2 (6 bases). Germline values: CDR1 SGHNT, CDR2 YENEEA. V lost 9 bases, J lost 4 bases, and 16 bases lay in between. The CDR3 loop spans 14 amino acids. In DNA, the CDR3 is TGTGCCAGTACACCCGGGACTGCGTACAATGAGCAGTTCTTC. This encodes CASTPGTAYNEQFF.

This clonotype has ten or more counts. The CDR3 region is CASSYTGGTEAFF. DNA for the CDR3: TGTGCCAGCAGTTATACAGGGGGCACTGAAGCTTTCTTT. The V gene is TRBV6-1, the J gene TRBJ1-1, with 8 bases identical to TRBD1. The germline V gene encodes CDR1 MNHNS and CDR2 SASEGT. This CDR3 is 13 amino acids long. V shed 5 bases, J shed 4 bases, and the junction held 3 bases outside the gene matches.

This clonotype has only a few counts. The chain has TRBV6-1 and TRBJ1-2; possibly TRBD1 for D (6 bases). V was trimmed by 4 bases and J by 8 bases, leaving 14 bases between them. Germline V CDR1 and CDR2: MNHNS, SASEGT. This CDR3 region has 13 residues. CDR3 loop: CASSADRSQGYTF. As DNA, the CDR3 is TGTGCCAGCAGTGCGGACAGATCGCAAGGCTACACCTTC.

This clonotype was counted a few times. V is TRBV28 and J is TRBJ2-3; TRBD2 agrees at 14 bases. Germline assignment: CDR1 MDHEN and CDR2 SYDVKM. V lost 4 bases and J lost 1; bases outside the gene matches: 4. The CDR3 is 17 residues long. CDR3 amino acids: CASSSGLAGVRTDTQYF. DNA of the CDR3: TGTGCCAGCAGTTCGGGACTAGCGGGAGTGCGCACAGATACGCAGTATTTT.

This clonotype was observed a handful of times. The chain combines TRBV7-9 with TRBJ2-1; D ambiguous. From germline, CDR1 is SEHNR and CDR2 FQNEAQ (reference sequence). The CDR3 consists of 14 residues. Trimming took off 5 bases at V and 4 bases at J, with 12 bases between the two ends. The CDR3 DNA reads as TGTGCCAGCAGCCCCCCACCGAAGTACAATGAGCAGTTCTTC. Encoded protein: CASSPPPKYNEQFF.

This clonotype was seen at least ten times. The chain recombines TRBV5-1 with TRBJ2-3; TRBD2 matches 8 bases. Looked up from germline, CDR1 is SGHRS and CDR2 is YFSETQ. J was trimmed by 3 bases and V by 6 bases; bases with no gene match: 21. CDR3 size: 19 residues. CDR3 sequence (DNA): TGCGCCAGCACCTCAACACTCAGGACGCAATTAGCGGGAACAGATACGCAGTATTTT. Its translation: CASTSTLRTQLAGTDTQYF.

This clonotype was observed a few times. J is TRBJ2-7 and V is TRBV19; 10 bases are a match to TRBD1. The V segment lost 7 bases and the J segment 3 bases; nucleotides outside the gene matches: 9. This CDR3 is built from 15 residues. Germline lookup yields CDR1 LNHDA and CDR2 SQIVND (reference sequence). CDR3 loop: CASTPGQGVSYEQYF. The CDR3, as DNA: TGTGCCAGTACCCCCGGACAGGGGGTGAGCTACGAGCAGTACTTC.

As for this clonotype: An end of the junction does not agree with germline; a read error may underlie this. The chain has TRBV11-2 and TRBJ2-7, with TRBD2 identical over 8 bases. This CDR3 contains 14 residues. Looked up from germline, CDR1 is SGHAT and CDR2 is FQNNGV. The CDR3: CAGSSRGGTYEQYF. The CDR3 DNA reads TGTGCCGGCAGCTCCCGGGGGGGAACCTACGAGCAGTACTTC.

Turning to this clonotype: A single base separates this from a much larger clone, so it may be a read error. The J gene is TRBJ2-7, the V gene TRBV28, with D unresolved. The CDR3 has 13 amino acids. Germline V gene lookup returns CDR1 MDHEN and CDR2 SYDVKM. The CDR3 bases are TGTGCCAGCAATTTAACAGCTACGAGCGAGCAGTACTTC. It specifies CASNLTATSEQYF.

This clonotype was seen more than once but under ten times. The chain is built from TRBV12-3 or TRBV12-4 and TRBJ1-3, with D perhaps matching TRBD1 (5 bases). Trimming pared 6 bases from V and 4 bases from J, leaving 10 bases between. The length of the CDR3 is 13 residues. The CDR3: CASSGRGGNTIYF. Written as DNA, the CDR3 is TGTGCCAGCAGCGGGCGGGGGGGAAACACCATATATTTT.

This clonotype was seen ten or more times. The genes are TRBV27 and TRBJ1-5; D is undetermined. Trimming pared 3 bases from V and 3 bases from J, leaving 9 bases between. CDR1 MNHEY and CDR2 SMNVEV come from the germline V gene (reference sequence). The CDR3 covers 14 residues. The CDR3 loop is CASSFNSVNQPQHF. Written as DNA, the CDR3 is TGTGCCAGCAGTTTCAACAGCGTCAATCAGCCCCAGCATTTT.

This clonotype was seen a handful of times. The J gene is TRBJ1-2, the V gene TRBV9; no firm D call. Trimming shortened V by 4 bases and J by 5 bases, and 15 bases separated the two germline ends. The CDR3 extends over 14 amino acids. Germline loops: CDR1 SGDLS, CDR2 YYNGEE. This chain's CDR3 is CASSTAGSYYGYTF. For the CDR3, the DNA is TGTGCCAGCAGCACTGCCGGGAGTTATTATGGCTACACCTTC.

This clonotype was observed a few times. This chain links TRBV29-1 with TRBJ2-1; 8 bases align to TRBD2. The CDR3 has 17 amino acids. The germline V gene encodes CDR1 SQVTM and CDR2 ANQGSEA. J lost 0 bases, V lost 4 bases, and 11 bases had no gene match. CDR3 in DNA: TGCAGCGTTGGGAGGCGGGGCGGGGGGAGCTCCTACAATGAGCAGTTCTTC. It codes for CSVGRRGGGSSYNEQFF.

Only a few counts were recorded for this clonotype. The rearrangement uses TRBV2 and TRBJ2-4, with D tentatively TRBD2 (6 bases). The germline CDR1 and CDR2 sequences are SNHLY and FYNNEI. The ends were cut back, 6 bases at V and 0 bases at J, with 15 bases in the middle. CDR3 size: 16 residues. This CDR3 reads CASSFGGATAKNIQYF. The CDR3 DNA reads as TGTGCCAGCAGCTTCGGGGGAGCTACAGCCAAAAACATTCAGTACTTC.

This clonotype came up many times. The rearrangement uses TRBV6-1 and TRBJ2-7; maybe TRBD2 (6 bases). The CDR3 spans 15 residues. Trimming removed 5 bases from V and 6 bases from J, with 20 bases in between. Germline loops: CDR1 MNHNS, CDR2 SASEGT. The CDR3 here is CASSSHGGSGFEQYF. CDR3 DNA: TGTGCCAGCAGTTCCCATGGGGGGAGTGGGTTCGAGCAGTACTTC.

This chain links TRBV5-1 with TRBJ1-1; no reliable D call. Germline loops: CDR1 SGHRS, CDR2 YFSETQ. Trimming shortened V by 3 bases and J by 0 bases, and 9 bases separated the two germline ends. This CDR3 contains 14 residues. The CDR3 DNA follows: TGCGCCAGCAGCTATGAGGGAATGAACACTGAAGCTTTCTTT. It codes for CASSYEGMNTEAFF.

This clonotype has more than one count but fewer than ten. The chain couples TRBV28 to TRBJ1-5; no clear D gene. The CDR3 is 14 amino acids. V was clipped by 1 base and J by 5 bases, with 9 bases between them. Germline assignment: CDR1 MDHEN and CDR2 SYDVKM. CDR3 in amino acids: CASSLFGRDQPQHF. In DNA form, the CDR3 reads TGTGCCAGCAGTTTATTTGGGAGGGATCAGCCCCAGCATTTT.

This clonotype was detected ten times or more. This chain connects TRBV28 to TRBJ2-7; no clear D. Trimming took 1 base from V and 5 from J, leaving 9 bases between them. This CDR3 is built from 13 residues. Looked up from germline, CDR1 is MDHEN and CDR2 is SYDVKM. The DNA for the CDR3 is TGTGCCAGCAGTTTATACTCGGGTGACGAGCAGTACTTC. Translating gives CASSLYSGDEQYF.

This clonotype was seen a handful of times. The genes are TRBV7-2 and TRBJ1-6; D is perhaps TRBD1 (5 bases). The CDR3 spans 16 residues. Germline V gives CDR1 SGHTA, CDR2 FQGNSA. Trimming stripped 4 bases from V and 0 bases from J, with 10 bases between. The CDR3, as DNA: TGTGCCAGCAGCTCCAGACAGAGCTCCTATAATTCACCCCTCCACTTT. It specifies CASSSRQSSYNSPLHF. Full variable domain (missing parts from reference TRBV7-2 and TRBJ1-6): GAGVSQSPSNKVTEKGKDVELRCDPISGHTALYWYRQSLGQGLEFLIYFQGNSAPDKSGLPSDRFSAERTGGSVSTLTIQRTQQEDSAVYLCASSSRQSSYNSPLHFGNGTRLTVT.